This T cell receptor (beta chain) is from a study of shared clonotypes between healthy human individuals. Regarding the study as a whole: Memory subsets had estimated richness that was generally smaller than that of naive subsets.

Running of the assay took place at deep level. Sequenced by immunoSEQ multiplex PCR; TCRdb stores in-frame clones only, minus some. The sample carries just under 350,000 clones, about 73% recorded once. Germline-derived CDR1 and CDR2 are SGHNT and YYREEE (reference sequence). The CDR3 spans 13 residues. V dropped 10 bases and J dropped 1 base, with 9 bases sitting between them. On this clone itself: Its antigen remains unidentified.

The chain is built from TRBV5-4 and TRBJ2-6; tentative D call: TRBD2 (5 bases). The sample taken for sequencing was memory CD4+ T cells sorted from blood. As for subset: CD45RA-negative fraction. The receptor comes from a man aged 25-40 years in good health. Here the CDR3 reads CAGTGSGANVLTF. In DNA, the CDR3 is TGTGCCGGAACGGGATCTGGGGCCAACGTCCTGACTTTC.